Presented here are 21 T cell receptor beta chains from one specimen sequenced in a study of T cell responses to AZD1222 COVID-19 vaccine. Repertoires were generated with immunoSEQ multiplex PCR, while TCRdb's copy carries only in-frame clones and drops some. The table lists roughly 120,000 clones, 88% of them singletons. Sample: peripheral blood, taken on day 0 of AZD1222 vaccination. The receptors derive from an adult in good health.

This clone was seen only once. The J gene is TRBJ1-4, the V gene TRBV5-1; no firm D call. The CDR3 is made up of 15 amino acids. CDR1 is SGHRS and CDR2 is YFSETQ in the germline V gene. Trimming took 7 bases from V and 4 from J, leaving 17 bases between them. CDR3 sequence (DNA): TGCGCCAGCCCCCCCTTCAGGCGGAATAATGAAAAACTGTTTTTT. Protein sequence: CASPPFRRNNEKLFF.

V gene TRBV5-6 combines with J gene TRBJ1-5; 9 bases map to TRBD1. The CDR3 is 14 amino acids. Germline loops: CDR1 SGHDT, CDR2 YYEEEE. V lost 4 bases and J lost 7; bases outside the gene matches: 6. Here the CDR3 reads CASSRTGGDQPQHF. The CDR3 region has the DNA TGTGCCAGCAGCCGCACAGGGGGCGACCAGCCCCAGCATTTT.

This clone was seen once. J is TRBJ2-7 and V is TRBV10-3; a weak D match, TRBD1 (6 bases). Germline V CDR1 and CDR2: ENHRY, SYGVKD. Trimming pared 1 base from V and 5 bases from J, leaving 21 bases between. This CDR3 contains 17 residues. In nucleotides, the CDR3 is TGTGCCATCAGTGAGTTGGGAAGGACAGCGCCCCGCCACGAGCAGTACTTC. This codes for CAISELGRTAPRHEQYF.

V usage is TRBV6-2 or TRBV6-3 and J usage is TRBJ2-1, with 7 bases matching TRBD1. Trimming removed 4 bases from V and 5 bases from J; junction bases left unmatched: 8. Germline values: CDR1 MNHEY, CDR2 SVGEGT. There are 15 residues in the CDR3. CDR3 DNA: TGTGCCAGCAGTTGGTCCGGGACAGTTGACAATGAGCAGTTCTTC. It specifies CASSWSGTVDNEQFF.

The V call is TRBV10-3, the J call TRBJ2-1, with D perhaps given as TRBD1 or TRBD2 (5 bases each). The germline V gene encodes CDR1 ENHRY and CDR2 SYGVKD. The CDR3 loop spans 11 amino acids. Trimming stripped 9 bases from V and 4 bases from J, with 7 bases between. The CDR3 nucleotides read TGTGCCATGGGACCGTACAATGAGCAGTTCTTC. It encodes CAMGPYNEQFF.

As for this clone: Other DNA sequences in the sample encode the same CDR3. V is TRBV29-1 and J is TRBJ1-1; 7 bases align to TRBD1. The CDR3 is made up of 12 amino acids. After removal of 7 bases from V and 1 base from J, the junction contained 3 bases not matched to a gene. Germline V gene data show CDR1 as SQVTM and CDR2 as ANQGSEA. CDR3 nucleotides: TGCAGCGCCGACAGGGAGAACACTGAAGCTTTCTTT. Its protein product is CSADRENTEAFF.

In this sample, this clone turned up once. This sequence joins TRBV24-1 and TRBJ2-7, with a tentative D call TRBD2 (5 bases). The CDR3 sequence is 15 residues long. Trimming removed 7 bases at V and 2 bases at J, with 17 bases between. Germline CDR1 and CDR2: KGHDR and SFDVKD. CDR3 sequence: CATSTSGGPAYEQYF. The CDR3 DNA reads TGTGCCACCAGCACGAGTGGAGGCCCCGCCTACGAGCAGTACTTC.

The chain combines TRBV6-5 with TRBJ1-2; D is uncertain. CDR3 length equals 16 residues. Trimming took off 2 bases at V and 0 bases at J, with 13 bases between the two ends. Germline V gene data show CDR1 as MNHEY and CDR2 as SVGAGI. The CDR3 bases are TGTGCCAGCAGTTACCTCGCGTCCAACGCTAACTATGGCTACACCTTC. Protein: CASSYLASNANYGYTF.

Notes on this clone: Distinct nucleotide sequences in the sample also encode this CDR3. The V call is TRBV24-1, the J call TRBJ2-3; 7 bases line up with TRBD2. J lost 3 bases, V lost 5 bases, and 1 base had no gene match. Germline lookup yields CDR1 KGHDR and CDR2 SFDVKD. This CDR3 has 13 amino acids. The CDR3 here is CATSAGGTDTQYF. DNA of the CDR3: TGTGCCACCAGTGCCGGGGGGACAGATACGCAGTATTTT.

The V gene is TRBV6-5, the J gene TRBJ1-2; 8 bases match TRBD1. Germline CDR1 MNHEY, CDR2 SVGAGI. Losses at the gene ends were 5 bases for V and 8 bases for J; bases not matched to a gene: 4. This CDR3 has 12 residues. CDR3 in amino acids: CASSRQGNGYTF. The CDR3 nucleotides read TGTGCCAGCAGTCGACAGGGGAACGGCTACACCTTC.

The genes are TRBV3-1 (or the pseudogene TRBV3-2) and TRBJ1-5; D not resolved. CDR3 length equals 13 residues. Germline lookup yields CDR1 LGHDT and CDR2 YNNKEL (reference sequence). V lost 0 bases, J lost 4 bases, and 4 bases lay in between. The chain's CDR3 is CASSQDRNQPQHF. The CDR3 DNA follows: TGTGCCAGCAGCCAAGACAGAAATCAGCCCCAGCATTTT.

The chain carries TRBV10-3 and TRBJ1-1; D call uncertain. This CDR3 region has 14 residues. Trimming took off 2 bases at V and 2 bases at J, with 9 bases between the two ends. Germline V gives CDR1 ENHRY, CDR2 SYGVKD. The CDR3: CAISEANLNTEAFF. The CDR3 DNA reads as TGTGCCATCAGTGAGGCCAATCTTAACACTGAAGCTTTCTTT.

The chain carries TRBV6-2 or TRBV6-3 and TRBJ2-7, with TRBD2 matching over 10 bases. The CDR3 sequence is 18 residues long. Germline V gene sequence: CDR1 MNHEY, CDR2 SVGEGT. Losses at the gene ends were 5 bases for V and 1 base for J; bases not matched to a gene: 14. CDR3 in DNA: TGTGCCAGCAGTGATGTGGTCCTACCGGGACTAGCGTCCTACGAGCAGTACTTC. Protein product: CASSDVVLPGLASYEQYF.

To note about this clone: The same CDR3 arises from other DNA sequences in this sample as well. The J gene is TRBJ1-1, the V gene TRBV7-9, with D perhaps TRBD1 (5 bases). From germline, CDR1 is SEHNR and CDR2 FQNEAQ (reference sequence). The CDR3 is 14 residues long. Deletions cut 0 bases from V and 5 bases from J, with 10 bases between. This CDR3 is CASSLAGGRTEAFF. DNA of the CDR3: TGTGCCAGCAGCTTAGCGGGGGGTAGGACTGAAGCTTTCTTT.

The chain carries TRBV9 and TRBJ2-3; D tentatively fits TRBD1 or TRBD2 (6 bases each). This CDR3 is 17 amino acids long. Between the trimmed V and J ends, which lost 0 bases and 2 bases, there was a span of 16 bases. Germline V gene data show CDR1 as SGDLS and CDR2 as YYNGEE. CDR3: CASSVATGGGITDTQYF. As DNA, the CDR3 is TGTGCCAGCAGCGTAGCTACCGGGGGCGGGATCACAGATACGCAGTATTTT.

This chain connects TRBV19 to TRBJ2-5; unclear D gene. Trimming stripped 5 bases from V and 5 bases from J, with 9 bases between. The germline gives CDR1 LNHDA, CDR2 SQIVND (reference sequence). The CDR3 totals 12 residues. CDR3 bases: TGTGCCAGTAGTTTAGGGTTGGAGACCCAGTACTTC. It translates to CASSLGLETQYF.

The V call is TRBV7-2, the J call TRBJ2-3; the D is unclear. Per the germline V gene, CDR1 is SGHTA and CDR2 is FQGNSA. The CDR3 totals 14 residues. V lost 1 base, J lost 2 bases, and 7 bases lay in between. CDR3: CASSLGDDTDTQYF. The CDR3 bases are TGTGCCAGCAGCTTAGGAGATGACACAGATACGCAGTATTTT. The complete variable domain, with remaining parts taken from reference TRBV7-2 and TRBJ2-3, reads GAGVSQSPSNKVTEKGKDVELRCDPISGHTALYWYRQSLGQGLEFLIYFQGNSAPDKSGLPSDRFSAERTGGSVSTLTIQRTQQEDSAVYLCASSLGDDTDTQYFGPGTRLTVL.

The J gene is TRBJ1-1, the V gene TRBV18; 7 positions match TRBD1. CDR1 and CDR2 (germline): KGHSH, LQKENI. V trimming: 3 bases; J trimming: 2 bases; junction bases outside the gene matches: 3. This CDR3 has 14 residues. The CDR3 region is CASSPTGFNTEAFF. The CDR3 DNA reads TGTGCCAGCTCACCGACAGGGTTCAACACTGAAGCTTTCTTT.

V usage is TRBV4-1 and J usage is TRBJ2-1; 7 bases are shared with TRBD2. Germline V gene sequence: CDR1 MGHRA, CDR2 YSYEKL. V shed 4 bases, J shed 1 base, and the junction held 13 bases outside the gene matches. The CDR3 contains 18 residues. The CDR3 nucleotides read TGCGCCAGCAGCCTTAATAGCGGGTGGGGGACTTCCTACAATGAGCAGTTCTTC. Translation gives CASSLNSGWGTSYNEQFF.

The CDR3 here is CASSDRGLRGYTF. The CDR3 DNA reads TGTGCCAGCAGCGACAGGGGGCTCCGGGGCTACACCTTC. V gene TRBV6-5 combines with J gene TRBJ1-2; 10 nucleotides align to TRBD1. The CDR3 sequence is 13 residues long. The V and J ends lost 6 bases and 8 bases, in that order; junction bases with no gene match: 6. Germline V lookup: CDR1 MNHEY, CDR2 SVGAGI.

The chain employs TRBV10-3 and TRBJ2-1; 9 bases are shared with TRBD2. This CDR3 spans 14 amino acids. The junction had 4 bases not matched to a gene; V was cut back by 5 bases and J by 5 bases. CDR1 is ENHRY, CDR2 SYGVKD, per germline. CDR3 loop: CAISLAGNHNEQFF. The DNA for the CDR3 is TGTGCCATCAGTCTAGCGGGGAACCACAATGAGCAGTTCTTC.